The T cell receptor beta chain described here comes from a study of blood T cell repertoires in COVID-19. Overall study context: Whether acute or convalescent, the COVID-19 samples came from the United States, Italy and Spain. PBMCs, B-cell-depleted T cells, or T cells were the source of the cDNA or gDNA that made up the material.

Assay: immunoSEQ multiplex PCR; the TCRdb copy retains only in-frame clones and omits some. The sample lists some 83,000 clones; under 90% were seen once. Input material: peripheral blood. The sequence was collected from a man at least 80 years old with acute or convalescent COVID-19.

CDR3 nucleotides: TGTGCCAGTAGTATTGCCGGGACAGGGACAGACGAGCAGTACTTC. It encodes CASSIAGTGTDEQYF. The chain couples TRBV19 to TRBJ2-7, with 9 bases aligning to TRBD1. Germline trimming cut 3 bases from V and 5 bases from J; bases unmatched to any gene: 8. The CDR3 extends over 15 amino acids. From germline, CDR1 is LNHDA and CDR2 SQIVND (reference sequence).